A selection of T cell receptor beta chains follows, all from one sample in a study of blood T cells in healthy people across ages. One entry per CDR3 protein, called by TCRdb with MiXCR from the 5' RACE reads. The profile shows 630,000 or so distinct CDR3 sequences, approximately 29% of them singletons. The material sequenced was blood. The source of these receptors is a woman aged 80 or older in good health. The conserved cysteine and the conserved F or W are not part of the CDR3 here.

j_gene: TRBJ1-2
len: 12
v_gene: TRBV5-1
CDR3aa: ASSEKQGTGGYT

j_gene: TRBJ1-5
len: 12
v_gene: TRBV9
CDR3aa: ASSVGGSNQPQH

j_gene: TRBJ2-7
len: 11
v_gene: TRBV2
CDR3aa: ASRSGQGREQY

j_gene: TRBJ2-3
len: 13
v_gene: TRBV6-5
CDR3aa: ASSTPRGRTDTQY

j_gene: TRBJ1-2
len: 10
v_gene: TRBV20-1
CDR3aa: SAPTGEGGYT

j_gene: TRBJ2-7
len: 14
v_gene: TRBV12-3/TRBV12-4
CDR3aa: ASSPGSGRGIYEQY

j_gene: TRBJ2-3
len: 14
v_gene: TRBV5-6
CDR3aa: ASSSTRTSRTDTQY

j_gene: TRBJ1-1
len: 12
v_gene: TRBV28
CDR3aa: ASSNRGSSTEAF

j_gene: TRBJ2-3
len: 12
v_gene: TRBV29-1
CDR3aa: SVLNRGLTDTQY

j_gene: TRBJ1-4
len: 14
v_gene: TRBV4-1
CDR3aa: ASSQAEGATNEKLF

j_gene: TRBJ1-2
len: 13
v_gene: TRBV30
CDR3aa: AWSGQGARGYGYT